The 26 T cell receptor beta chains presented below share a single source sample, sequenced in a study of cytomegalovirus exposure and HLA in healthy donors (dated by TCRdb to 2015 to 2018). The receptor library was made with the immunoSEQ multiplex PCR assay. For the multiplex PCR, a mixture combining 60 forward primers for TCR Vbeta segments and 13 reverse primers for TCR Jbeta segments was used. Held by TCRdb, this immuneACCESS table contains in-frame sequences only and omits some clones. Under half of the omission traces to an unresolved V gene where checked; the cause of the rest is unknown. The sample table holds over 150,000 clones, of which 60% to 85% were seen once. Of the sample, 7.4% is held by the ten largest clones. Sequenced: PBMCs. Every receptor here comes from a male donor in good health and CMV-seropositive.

CDR3 sequence: CASSRLGPSGDTENQPQHF. CDR3 in DNA: TGTGCCAGCAGTCGTCTCGGACCCTCAGGGGACACGGAAAATCAGCCCCAGCATTTT. The V and J genes are TRBV28 and TRBJ1-5, with a tentative D call TRBD1 (6 bases). CDR1 is MDHEN, CDR2 SYDVKM, per germline. V was clipped by 5 bases and J by 4 bases, with 27 bases between them. CDR3 length: 19 residues.

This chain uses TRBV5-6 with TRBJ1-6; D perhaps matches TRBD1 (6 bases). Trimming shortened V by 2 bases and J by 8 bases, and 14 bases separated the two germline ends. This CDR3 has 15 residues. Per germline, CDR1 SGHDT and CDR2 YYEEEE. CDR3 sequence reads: CASSFLDSLYSPLHF. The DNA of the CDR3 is TGTGCCAGCAGCTTCTTGGACAGCCTTTATTCACCCCTCCACTTT.

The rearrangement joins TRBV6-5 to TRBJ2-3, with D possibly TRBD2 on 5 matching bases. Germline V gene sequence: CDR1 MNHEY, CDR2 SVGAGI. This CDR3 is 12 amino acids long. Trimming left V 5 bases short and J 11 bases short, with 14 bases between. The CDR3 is CASSTLGLEQYF. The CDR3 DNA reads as TGTGCCAGCAGTACACTAGGACTGGAGCAGTATTTT.

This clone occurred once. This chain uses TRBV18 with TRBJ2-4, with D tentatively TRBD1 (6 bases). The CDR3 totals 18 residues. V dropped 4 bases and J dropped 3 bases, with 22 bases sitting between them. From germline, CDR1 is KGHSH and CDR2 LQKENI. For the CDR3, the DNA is TGTGCCAGCTCACTCGCCGGGACACTGAGGACTGGCAAAAACATTCAGTACTTC. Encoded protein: CASSLAGTLRTGKNIQYF.

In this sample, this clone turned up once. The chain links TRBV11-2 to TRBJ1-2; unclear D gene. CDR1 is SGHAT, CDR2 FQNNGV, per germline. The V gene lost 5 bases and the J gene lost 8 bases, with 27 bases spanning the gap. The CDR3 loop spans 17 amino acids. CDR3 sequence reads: CASSTRLAQAIHQGYTF. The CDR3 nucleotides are TGTGCCAGCAGCACCCGCCTGGCGCAGGCGATACATCAAGGCTACACCTTC.

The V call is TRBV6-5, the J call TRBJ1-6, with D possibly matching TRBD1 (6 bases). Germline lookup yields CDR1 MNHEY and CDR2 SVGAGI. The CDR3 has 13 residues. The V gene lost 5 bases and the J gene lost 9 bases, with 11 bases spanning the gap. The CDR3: CASSPDSSSPLHF. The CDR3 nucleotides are TGTGCCAGCAGTCCGGACAGCAGTTCACCCCTCCACTTT.

CDR3: CASSLAGRASGYTF. As DNA, the CDR3 is TGCGCCAGCAGCTTGGCCGGCAGGGCGAGTGGCTACACCTTC. V gene TRBV5-1 combines with J gene TRBJ1-2, with D possibly being TRBD1 (5 bases). The CDR3 covers 14 residues. Per germline, CDR1 SGHRS and CDR2 YFSETQ. V was cut by 0 bases and J by 7 bases, with 13 bases left in between.

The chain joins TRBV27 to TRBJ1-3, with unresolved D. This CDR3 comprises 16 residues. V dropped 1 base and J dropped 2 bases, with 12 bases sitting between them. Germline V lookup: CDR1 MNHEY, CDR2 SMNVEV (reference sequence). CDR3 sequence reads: CASSLYYETAGNTIYF. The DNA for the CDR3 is TGTGCCAGCAGTTTATATTACGAAACGGCTGGAAACACCATATATTTT.

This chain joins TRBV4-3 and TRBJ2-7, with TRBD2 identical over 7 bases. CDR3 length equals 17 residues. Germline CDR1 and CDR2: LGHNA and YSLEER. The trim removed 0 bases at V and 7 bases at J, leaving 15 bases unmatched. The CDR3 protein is CASSQDFAGVRLWEQYF. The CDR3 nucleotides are TGCGCCAGCAGCCAAGATTTCGCGGGGGTACGCCTTTGGGAGCAGTACTTC.

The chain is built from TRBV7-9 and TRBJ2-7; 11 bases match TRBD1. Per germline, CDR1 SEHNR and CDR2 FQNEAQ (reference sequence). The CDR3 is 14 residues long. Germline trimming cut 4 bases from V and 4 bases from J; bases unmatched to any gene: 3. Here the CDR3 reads CASSWGQGGYEQYF. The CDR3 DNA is TGTGCCAGCAGCTGGGGACAGGGGGGATACGAGCAGTACTTC.

This CDR3 reads CASMTAGLPYEQYF. The CDR3 DNA sequence: TGTGCCAGCATGACAGCGGGACTTCCCTACGAGCAGTACTTC. The gene calls are TRBV27 and TRBJ2-7; 7 positions match TRBD2. CDR1 and CDR2 from the germline V gene are MNHEY and SMNVEV (reference sequence). V lost 7 bases and J lost 2; bases outside the gene matches: 8. This CDR3 has 14 residues.

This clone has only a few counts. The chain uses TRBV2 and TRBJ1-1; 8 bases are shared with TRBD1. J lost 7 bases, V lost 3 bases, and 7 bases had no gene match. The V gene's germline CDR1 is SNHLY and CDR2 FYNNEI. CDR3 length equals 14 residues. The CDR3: CASSDWSRGLEAFF. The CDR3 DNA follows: TGTGCCAGCAGTGATTGGTCCAGGGGGCTTGAAGCTTTCTTT.

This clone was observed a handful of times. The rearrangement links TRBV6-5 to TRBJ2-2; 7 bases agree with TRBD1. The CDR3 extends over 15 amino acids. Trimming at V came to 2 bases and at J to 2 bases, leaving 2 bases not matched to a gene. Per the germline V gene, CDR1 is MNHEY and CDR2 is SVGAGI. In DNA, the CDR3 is TGTGCCAGCAGTTACCAGGGGGAAAACACCGGGGAGCTGTTTTTT. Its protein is CASSYQGENTGELFF.

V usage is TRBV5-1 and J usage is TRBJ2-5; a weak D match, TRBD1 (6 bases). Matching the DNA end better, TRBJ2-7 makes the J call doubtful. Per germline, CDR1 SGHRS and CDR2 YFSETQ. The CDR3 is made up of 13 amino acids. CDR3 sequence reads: CASSFGRGSEQYF. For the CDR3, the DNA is TGCGCCAGCAGCTTCGGCAGGGGTTCCGAGCAGTACTTC.

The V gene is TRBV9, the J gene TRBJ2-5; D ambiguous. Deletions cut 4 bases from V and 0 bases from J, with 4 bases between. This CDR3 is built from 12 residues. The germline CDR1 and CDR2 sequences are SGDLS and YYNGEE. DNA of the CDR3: TGTGCCAGCAGCCCAGACCAAGAGACCCAGTACTTC. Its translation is CASSPDQETQYF.

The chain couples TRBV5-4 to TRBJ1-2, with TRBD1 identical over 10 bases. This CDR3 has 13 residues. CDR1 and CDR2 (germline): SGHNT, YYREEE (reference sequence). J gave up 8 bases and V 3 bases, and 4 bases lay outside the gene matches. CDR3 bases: TGTGCCAGCAGCTCGGGACAGGGGAAGGGCTACACCTTC. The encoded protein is CASSSGQGKGYTF.

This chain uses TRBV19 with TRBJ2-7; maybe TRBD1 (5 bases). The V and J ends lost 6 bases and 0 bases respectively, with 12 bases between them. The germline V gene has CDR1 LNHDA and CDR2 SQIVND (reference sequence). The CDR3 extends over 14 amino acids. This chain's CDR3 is CASSPRALSYEQYF. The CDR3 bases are TGTGCCAGTAGCCCCAGGGCTCTCTCCTACGAGCAGTACTTC.

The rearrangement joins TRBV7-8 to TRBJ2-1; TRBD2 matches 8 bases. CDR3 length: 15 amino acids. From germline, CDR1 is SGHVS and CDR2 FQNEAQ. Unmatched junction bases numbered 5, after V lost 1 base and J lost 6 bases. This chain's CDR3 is CASSLGRGGLNEQFF. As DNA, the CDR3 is TGTGCCAGCAGCTTAGGTCGGGGGGGCCTCAATGAGCAGTTCTTC.

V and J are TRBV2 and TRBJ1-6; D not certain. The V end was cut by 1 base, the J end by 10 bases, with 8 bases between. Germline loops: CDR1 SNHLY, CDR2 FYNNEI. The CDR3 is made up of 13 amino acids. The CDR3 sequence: CASSEEPRSPLHF. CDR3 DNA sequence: TGTGCCAGCAGTGAAGAACCCAGATCACCCCTCCACTTT.

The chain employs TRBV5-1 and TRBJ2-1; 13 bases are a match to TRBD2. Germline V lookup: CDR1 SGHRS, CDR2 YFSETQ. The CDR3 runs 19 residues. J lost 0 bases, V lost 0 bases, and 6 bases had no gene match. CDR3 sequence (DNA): TGCGCCAGCAGCTTGGGGGGACTAGCGGGGTTGAGCTCCTACAATGAGCAGTTCTTC. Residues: CASSLGGLAGLSSYNEQFF.

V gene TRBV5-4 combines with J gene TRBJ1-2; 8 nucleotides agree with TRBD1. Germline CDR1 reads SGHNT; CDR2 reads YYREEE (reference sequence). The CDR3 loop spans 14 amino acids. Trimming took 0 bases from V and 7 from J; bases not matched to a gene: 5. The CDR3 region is CASSLDQGAGGYTF. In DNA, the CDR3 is TGTGCCAGCAGCTTGGATCAGGGGGCGGGTGGCTACACCTTC.

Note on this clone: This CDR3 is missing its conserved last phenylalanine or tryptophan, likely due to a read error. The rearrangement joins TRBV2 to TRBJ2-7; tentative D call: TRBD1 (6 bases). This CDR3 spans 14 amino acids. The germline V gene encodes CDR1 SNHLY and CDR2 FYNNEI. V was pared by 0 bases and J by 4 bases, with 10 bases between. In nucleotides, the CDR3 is TGTGCCAGCAGTGAAGCCGGGACATATTACGAGCAGTACCTC. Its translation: CASSEAGTYYEQYL.

Here the CDR3 reads CASSFAGTSDIEQYF. The CDR3 DNA sequence: TGTGCCAGCTCCTTCGCCGGGACTAGTGATATCGAGCAGTACTTC. The chain employs TRBV13 and TRBJ2-7; 8 bases align to TRBD2. Germline CDR1 PRHDT, CDR2 FYEKMQ (reference sequence). This CDR3 has 15 amino acids. Unmatched junction bases numbered 15, after V lost 8 bases and J lost 6 bases.

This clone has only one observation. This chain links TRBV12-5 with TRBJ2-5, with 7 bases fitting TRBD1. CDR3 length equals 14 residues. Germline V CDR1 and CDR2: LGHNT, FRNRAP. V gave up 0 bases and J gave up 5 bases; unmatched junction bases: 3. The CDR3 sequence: CASGLVTGQETQYF. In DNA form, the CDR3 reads TGTGCTAGTGGTTTGGTAACGGGACAGGAGACCCAGTACTTC.

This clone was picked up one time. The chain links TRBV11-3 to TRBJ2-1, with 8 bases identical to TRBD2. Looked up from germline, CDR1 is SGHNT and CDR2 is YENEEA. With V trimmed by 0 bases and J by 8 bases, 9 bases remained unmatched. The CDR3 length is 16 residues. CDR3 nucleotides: TGTGCCAGCAGCTTAGATGGCCGGGGGGGCAAGGATGAGCAGTTCTTC. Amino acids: CASSLDGRGGKDEQFF. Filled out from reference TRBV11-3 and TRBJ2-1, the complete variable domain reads EAGVVQSPRYKIIEKKQPVAFWCNPISGHNTLYWYLQNLGQGPELLIRYENEEAVDDSQLPKDRFSAERLKGVDSTLKIQPAELGDSAVYLCASSLDGRGGKDEQFFGPGTRLTVL.

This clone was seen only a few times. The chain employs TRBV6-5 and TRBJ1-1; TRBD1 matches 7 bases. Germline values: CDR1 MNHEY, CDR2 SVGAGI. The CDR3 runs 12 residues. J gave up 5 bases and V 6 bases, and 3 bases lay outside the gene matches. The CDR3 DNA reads TGTGCCAGCAGAACAGGGGATACTGAAGCTTTCTTT. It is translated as CASRTGDTEAFF.